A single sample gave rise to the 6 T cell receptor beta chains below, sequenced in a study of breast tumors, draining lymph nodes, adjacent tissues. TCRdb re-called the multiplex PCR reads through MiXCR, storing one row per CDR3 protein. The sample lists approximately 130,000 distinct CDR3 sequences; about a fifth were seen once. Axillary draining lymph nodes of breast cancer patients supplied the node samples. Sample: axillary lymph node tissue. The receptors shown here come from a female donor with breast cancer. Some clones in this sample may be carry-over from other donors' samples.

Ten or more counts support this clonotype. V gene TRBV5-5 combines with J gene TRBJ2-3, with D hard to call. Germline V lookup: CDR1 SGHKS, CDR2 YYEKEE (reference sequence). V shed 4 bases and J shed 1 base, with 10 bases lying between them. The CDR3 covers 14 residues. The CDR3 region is CASSPNTGTDTQYF. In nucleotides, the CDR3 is TGTGCCAGCAGCCCTAATACAGGCACAGATACGCAGTATTTT. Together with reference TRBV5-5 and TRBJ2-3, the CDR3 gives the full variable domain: DAGVTQSPTHLIKTRGQQVTLRCSPISGHKSVSWYQQVLGQGPQFIFQYYEKEERGRGNFPDRFSARQFPNYSSELNVNALLLGDSALYLCASSPNTGTDTQYFGPGTRLTVL.

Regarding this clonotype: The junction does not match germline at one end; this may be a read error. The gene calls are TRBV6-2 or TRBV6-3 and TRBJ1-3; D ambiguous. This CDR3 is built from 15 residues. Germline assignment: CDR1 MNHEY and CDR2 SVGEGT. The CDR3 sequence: CAGSYSRISGNTIYF. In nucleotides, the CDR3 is TGTGCCGGCAGTTACTCCCGGATCTCTGGAAACACCATATATTTT.

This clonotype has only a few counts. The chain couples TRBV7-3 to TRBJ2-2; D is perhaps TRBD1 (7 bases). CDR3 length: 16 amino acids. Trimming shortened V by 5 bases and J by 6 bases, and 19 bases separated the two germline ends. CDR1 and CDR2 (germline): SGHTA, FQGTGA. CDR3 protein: CASSARAGGLSGELFF. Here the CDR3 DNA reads TGTGCCAGCAGCGCCCGTGCAGGGGGGTTGTCCGGGGAGCTGTTTTTT.

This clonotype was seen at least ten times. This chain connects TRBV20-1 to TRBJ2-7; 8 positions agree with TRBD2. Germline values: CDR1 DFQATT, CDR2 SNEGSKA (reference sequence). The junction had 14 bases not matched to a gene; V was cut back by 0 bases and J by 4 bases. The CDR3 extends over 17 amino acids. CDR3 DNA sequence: TGCAGTGCTAGAGACGTCCTAGCGGGTCTAGAGAAGTACGAGCAGTACTTC. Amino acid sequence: CSARDVLAGLEKYEQYF.

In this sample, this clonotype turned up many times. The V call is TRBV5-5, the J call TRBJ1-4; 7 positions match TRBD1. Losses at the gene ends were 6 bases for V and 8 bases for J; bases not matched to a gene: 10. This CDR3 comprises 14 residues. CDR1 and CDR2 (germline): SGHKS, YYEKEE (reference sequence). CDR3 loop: CASNPGQTGEKLFF. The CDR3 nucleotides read TGTGCCAGCAACCCGGGACAGACGGGGGAAAAACTGTTTTTT.

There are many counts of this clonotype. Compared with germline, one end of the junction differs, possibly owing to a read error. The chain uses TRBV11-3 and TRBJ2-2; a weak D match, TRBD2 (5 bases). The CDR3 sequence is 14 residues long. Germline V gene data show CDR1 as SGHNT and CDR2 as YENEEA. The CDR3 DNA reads TGCGCCAGCAGCTTTGGAGGGAACACCGGGGAGCTGTTTTTT. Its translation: CASSFGGNTGELFF.